The 2 T cell receptor beta chains presented below share a single source sample, sequenced in a study of cytomegalovirus exposure and HLA in healthy donors. PCR employed 60 Vbeta and 13 Jbeta primers. Sequencing was performed with immunoSEQ multiplex PCR; in TCRdb, only in-frame clones are kept and a portion is missing. The sample shows roughly 100,000 clones, approximately 79% of them seen only once. Material for sequencing was PBMCs. The receptors were sampled from a man aged 60 to 75 in good health and CMV-seropositive.

The chain is built from TRBV7-9 and TRBJ2-3; TRBD1 might be the D (5 bases). Germline CDR1 reads SEHNR; CDR2 reads FQNEAQ (reference sequence). CDR3 length: 16 residues. V was clipped by 7 bases and J by 1 base, with 18 bases between them. The DNA for the CDR3 is TGTGCCAGCACCGCGGCAGGGCTCCAAGGCACAGATACGCAGTATTTT. It translates to CASTAAGLQGTDTQYF. Full variable domain (remainder filled in from reference TRBV7-9 and TRBJ2-3): DTGVSQNPRHKITKRGQNVTFRCDPISEHNRLYWYRQTLGQGPEFLTYFQNEAQLEKSRLLSDRFSAERPKGSFSTLEIQRTEQGDSAMYLCASTAAGLQGTDTQYFGPGTRLTVL.

The gene calls are TRBV15 and TRBJ2-1, with 11 positions matching TRBD1. The V and J ends lost 6 bases and 9 bases, in that order; junction bases with no gene match: 10. Germline V lookup: CDR1 LNHNV, CDR2 YYDKDF (reference sequence). The CDR3 is 15 amino acids. The CDR3: CATRARDRGLGEQFF. As DNA, the CDR3 is TGTGCCACCAGAGCCCGGGACAGGGGGTTAGGTGAGCAGTTCTTC.